This T cell receptor (beta chain) appears in the sequencing data of a study of blood T cell repertoires in COVID-19 (dated by TCRdb to the early 2020s). About the full investigation: Samples covering the acute and convalescent phases of COVID-19 were provided by collaborators in the United States, Italy and Spain. The prospective study material was composed of cDNA or gDNA derived from T cells, B-cell-depleted T cells, or PBMCs. Deeply sampled blood TCRbeta repertoires from subjects exposed to, actively infected with, or recovered from COVID-19 were included in the dataset. The repertoires were released in a freely available public database intended as a resource for research on the immune response to SARS-CoV-2. Samples came from the ongoing ImmuneRACE study (first 160 participants) plus 1,254 subjects from 6 global collaborators. Nearly every sample came with metadata listing a de-identified subject ID, COVID-19 status, age in years and sex. HLA class I and class II types, where available, came from metadata supplied by the sample provider rather than from assay-based typing. Study-wide conclusions, independent of this receptor: How much clinical and demographic metadata was included differed by source and by participant, and the metadata was provided uncurated.

Regarding this clone: This receptor's antigen is unknown. No much larger clonotype is one base removed from it; base qualities were not supplied.

The germline V gene (reference sequence) supplies CDR1 LNHDA and CDR2 SQIVND. Trimming at the junction amounts to 5 bases on V and 3 bases on J, and the germline ends lie 10 bases apart. The CDR3 has 13 amino acids, counting the end cysteine and phenylalanine. Only the CDR3 region is kept as DNA, spanning 39 bases read in frame from base 1. TCRbeta CDR3 regions were amplified from genomic DNA by means of the immunoSEQ Assay, a bias-controlled multiplex PCR. The published analysis was carried out like this. Within the assay, amplification of reference gene primers was used to estimate how many nucleated cells each sample contained. To quantify the absolute abundance of each unique TCRbeta CDR3 rearrangement, sequence reads were collapsed and filtered. Productive Simpson clonality was computed per sample as the square root of Simpson's diversity index over productive rearrangements. Not all clones reach the TCRdb copy of this immuneACCESS table, which keeps in-frame sequences only. Checked studies attribute under half of the gap to unresolved V genes and leave the rest unexplained. V, J and clone size reflect that table, while D and trimming were determined from the DNA. In all, the sample holds some 150,000 clones, and 80% to 90% of those were seen once. Around 2.9% of the sample lies in the top ten.

The collaborating institutions used their own protocols to collect whole blood in K2EDTA tubes. For TCRbeta analysis, collaborators shipped samples in one of three forms: frozen whole blood, isolated PBMCs, or DNA extracted from either of those sample types. The chain links TRBV19 with TRBJ2-5; D gene: possibly TRBD2, on 5 matching bases. Sequenced material: peripheral blood. This sequence originates from a woman aged 55-70 years with active COVID-19. The nucleotide sequence is given as TGTGCCAGTAGTGGGAGCCTCGAAGAGACCCAGTACTTC. This translates into CASSGSLEETQYF.